A selection of T cell receptor beta chains follows, all from one sample in a study of blood T cell repertoires in COVID-19. This table comes from immunoSEQ multiplex PCR, and its TCRdb copy is limited to in-frame clones, with some not included. The table has 90,000 to 150,000 clones, more than 85% seen once. Material for sequencing was peripheral blood. The receptors shown here come from a human donor with acute or convalescent COVID-19. The donor label of this sample is uncertain. CDR3s include the opening cysteine and the closing phenylalanine or tryptophan.

V,J,CDR3
TRBV5-8,TRBJ1-6,CASPRTGATYNSPLHF
TRBV14,TRBJ1-1,CASSEWLGLARMNTEAFF
TRBV19,TRBJ1-3,CASSIYHSGTDGNTIYF
TRBV7-8,TRBJ2-1,CASSLRDRADNEQFF
TRBV7-3,TRBJ2-5,CASSDPLAEMGETQYF
TRBV3-1/TRBV3-2,TRBJ1-6,CASSPTGGIIASPLHF
TRBV27,TRBJ1-6,CASRKPGQSSYNSPLHF
TRBV7-6,TRBJ2-7,CASSLGPGDQYEQYF
TRBV4-1,TRBJ2-7,CASSQGLVGYEQYF
TRBV6-5,TRBJ2-1,CASIRGGIENEQFF
TRBV6-6,TRBJ1-2,CASLQGARTGNGYTF
TRBV6-2/TRBV6-3,TRBJ2-5,CASSYDADNGRVRETQYF
TRBV3-1/TRBV3-2,TRBJ2-3,CASSHGVGAGTDTQYF
TRBV30,TRBJ1-5,CAWSPTGVQPQHF
TRBV4-3,TRBJ2-3,CASSQGASGLIDTQYF
TRBV3-1/TRBV3-2,TRBJ1-6,CASSRDTDSPLHF
TRBV5-8,TRBJ2-3,CASSTRATGSATQYF
TRBV4-3,TRBJ2-4,CASSQDLNGGGANIQYF
TRBV11-2,TRBJ2-1,CASSIGTATYNEQFF
TRBV30,TRBJ2-7,CAWNRDRAYEQYF
TRBV7-2,TRBJ2-5,CASSLGGLAPETQYF
TRBV30,TRBJ1-5,CAWNGQGGQPQHF
TRBV5-1,TRBJ1-1,CASSWDSSWNTEAFF
TRBV12-3/TRBV12-4,TRBJ2-7,CASSLGTPYEQYF
TRBV10-3,TRBJ1-3,CATKYDLSSGNTIYF
TRBV5-1,TRBJ1-1,CASRPDPGGGEAFF
TRBV19,TRBJ1-1,CASNGQGAMGSISPGGAFF
TRBV29-1,TRBJ1-1,CSVAQQLNTEAFF
TRBV29-1,TRBJ2-1,CSVEGRPGTSGRVSYNEQFF
TRBV18,TRBJ2-1,CASSPRRDEQFF
TRBV29-1,TRBJ1-2,CSVGSGYGYTF
TRBV5-5,TRBJ2-7,CASSRKGQGAYEQYF
TRBV28,TRBJ2-5,CASSFGGGTGETQYF
TRBV27,TRBJ1-6,CASSLGGARSPLHF
TRBV10-3,TRBJ1-1,CAISEDWTGGHPNPEAFF
TRBV7-5,TRBJ1-5,CVRRPNGSRGNQPQHF
TRBV28,TRBJ1-2,CASSSGQYYGYTF
TRBV4-1,TRBJ2-5,CASSQPWTSGRETQYF
TRBV19,TRBJ1-1,CASSIQGNTEAFF
TRBV4-1,TRBJ2-5,CASSPQVDGETQYF
TRBV7-9,TRBJ1-5,CASSSDRAPNQPQHF
TRBV28,TRBJ1-4,CASSVRTVPNEKLFF
TRBV10-3,TRBJ2-1,CAISESLAGNNEQFF
TRBV5-4,TRBJ2-2,CASSLASGTVNTGELFF
TRBV12-5,TRBJ1-1,CASRQRGPNTEAFF
TRBV27,TRBJ2-6,CASSFLNRAGANVLTF
TRBV5-6,TRBJ1-3,CASSVTGSGNTIYF
TRBV7-6,TRBJ2-1,CASSLRPGQTFNEQFF